One sample yielded the 6 T cell receptor beta chains listed below, sequenced in a study of response to subunit inactivated influenza vaccine. TCRdb redid the calling of the RT-PCR reads with MiXCR, one entry per CDR3 protein. The sample lists approximately 530,000 distinct CDR3 sequences, 6.5% to 8% occurring once. This sample comprised PBMCs from blood, obtained around 25 months after vaccination. These receptors came from a man between 45 and 75 years old who received an inactivated influenza vaccine.

This clonotype was observed a few times. The chain is built from TRBV20-1 and TRBJ2-3; the match to TRBD2 covers 10 bases. V lost 1 base and J lost 3; bases outside the gene matches: 4. This CDR3 comprises 15 residues. Germline V gene data show CDR1 as DFQATT and CDR2 as SNEGSKA (reference sequence). The CDR3 reads CSARVTSGVTDTQYF. The CDR3 bases are TGCAGTGCTAGAGTTACTAGCGGGGTAACAGATACGCAGTATTTT.

This clonotype was observed a few times. The chain recombines TRBV5-1 with TRBJ1-5; 9 bases match TRBD1. The CDR3 sequence is 15 residues long. The V and J ends lost 3 bases and 6 bases, in that order; junction bases with no gene match: 7. Germline values: CDR1 SGHRS, CDR2 YFSETQ. In DNA, the CDR3 is TGCGCCAGCAGCTCGACAGGGGGTGGTGGTCAGCCCCAGCATTTT. Translating gives CASSSTGGGGQPQHF.

The table lists this clonotype with many counts. This rearrangement joins TRBV10-3 to TRBJ2-3, with TRBD2 matching 7 bases. This CDR3 contains 13 residues. Losses at the gene ends were 11 bases for V and 0 bases for J; bases not matched to a gene: 5. CDR1 is ENHRY, CDR2 SYGVKD, per germline. CDR3 loop: CASHSGSTDTQYF. The DNA for the CDR3 is TGTGCCTCACATAGCGGGAGCACAGATACGCAGTATTTT.

This clonotype was seen more than once but under ten times. The chain employs TRBV12-3 or TRBV12-4 and TRBJ1-6; possibly TRBD1 for D (6 bases). CDR3 length equals 14 residues. Deletions cut 6 bases from V and 10 bases from J, with 16 bases between. CDR3 region: CASSRDKGGSPLHF. CDR3 coding DNA: TGTGCCAGCAGCCGGGACAAGGGGGGCTCACCCCTCCACTTT.

The rearrangement joins TRBV29-1 to TRBJ2-7; D not resolved. Per the germline V gene, CDR1 is SQVTM and CDR2 is ANQGSEA. The V end was cut by 5 bases, the J end by 3 bases, with 11 bases between. The CDR3 covers 12 residues. The CDR3 here is CSVRVSVYEQYF. The CDR3 region has the DNA TGCAGCGTTAGGGTTTCGGTCTACGAGCAGTACTTC.

This clonotype has just a few counts. The rearrangement uses TRBV7-2 and TRBJ1-2; D unresolved. V was cut by 1 base and J by 4 bases, with 22 bases left in between. This CDR3 is built from 18 residues. CDR1 SGHTA and CDR2 FQGNSA come from the germline V gene. This CDR3 reads CASSLGPNLRAQGYGYTF. The CDR3 DNA reads as TGTGCCAGCAGCTTAGGGCCCAATTTACGGGCTCAAGGCTATGGCTACACCTTC.